Listed here are 22 T cell receptor beta chains from one sample, sequenced in a study of blood T cell repertoires in COVID-19. The table came from immunoSEQ multiplex PCR; TCRdb's copy has only in-frame clones and leaves some out. This sample has some 300,000 clones, with about 90% found just once. The sequencing sample was made of PBMCs or T cells enriched from blood (not recorded which). These receptors originate from a woman in her fifties or sixties who had been exposed to COVID-19.

The chain has TRBV14 and TRBJ1-3; D is possibly TRBD1 (5 bases). Germline CDR1 and CDR2: SGHDN and FVKESK. The CDR3 sequence is 15 residues long. V shed 3 bases and J shed 2 bases, with 11 bases lying between them. CDR3 in DNA: TGTGCCAGCAGCCACCCCAGGGTGCCTGGAAACACCATATATTTT. Protein product: CASSHPRVPGNTIYF.

This clone was seen more than once but under ten times. The genes are TRBV6-1 and TRBJ1-2; D not certain. The CDR3 totals 13 residues. Trimming removed 2 bases at V and 8 bases at J, with 12 bases between. Per the germline V gene, CDR1 is MNHNS and CDR2 is SASEGT. CDR3 protein: CASSENPYYGYTF. The CDR3 DNA is TGTGCCAGCAGTGAAAACCCCTATTACGGCTACACCTTC.

V usage is TRBV7-2 and J usage is TRBJ2-3; D uncertain. CDR3 length: 12 amino acids. Trimming stripped 1 base from V and 8 bases from J, with 7 bases between. Germline V gene sequence: CDR1 SGHTA, CDR2 FQGNSA. The CDR3 loop reads CASSLGQSTQYF. The DNA of the CDR3 is TGTGCCAGCAGCTTAGGGCAGTCTACGCAGTATTTT.

The chain joins TRBV28 to TRBJ1-5, with TRBD1 as a possible D gene (5 bases). Trimming removed 6 bases from V and 1 base from J, with 13 bases in between. This CDR3 has 15 residues. Per the germline V gene, CDR1 is MDHEN and CDR2 is SYDVKM. CDR3 residues: CASRRMGLSNQPQHF. The CDR3 nucleotides read TGTGCCAGCAGGAGGATGGGGCTGAGCAATCAGCCCCAGCATTTT. Supplemented by reference TRBV28 and TRBJ1-5, the full variable domain reads DVKVTQSSRYLVKRTGEKVFLECVQDMDHENMFWYRQDPGLGLRLIYFSYDVKMKEKGDIPEGYSVSREKKERFSLILESASTNQTSMYLCASRRMGLSNQPQHFGDGTRLSIL.

The rearrangement joins TRBV28 to TRBJ1-3; TRBD1 matches at 8 bases. The trim removed 5 bases at V and 2 bases at J, leaving 2 bases unmatched. This CDR3 has 14 amino acids. Germline V gene lookup returns CDR1 MDHEN and CDR2 SYDVKM. The chain's CDR3 is CASSGQGPGNTIYF. In DNA, the CDR3 is TGTGCCAGCAGTGGACAGGGCCCTGGAAACACCATATATTTT.

This clone has a single count. The chain recombines TRBV21-1 with TRBJ2-7; the DNA was not compared with TRBD2, the D call given in the table. TRBV21-1 is marked as a pseudogene. This CDR3 has 15 residues. DNA for the CDR3: TGTGCCAGCAGCTCAACTAGCGGGATTGGCTACGAGCAGTACTTC. Translated, it gives CASSSTSGIGYEQYF.

To note about this clone: A junction end diverges from the germline sequence, so it may reflect a read error. The chain links TRBV6-1 to TRBJ1-3; 7 nucleotides align to TRBD1. The CDR3 is 14 amino acids. Germline V CDR1 and CDR2: MNHNS, SASEGT. CDR3: CASGDRVSGNTIYF. CDR3 in DNA: TGTGCCAGCGGTGACAGGGTCTCTGGAAACACCATATATTTT.

The genes are TRBV5-1 and TRBJ1-2; unclear D gene. The CDR3 is 17 residues long. Trimming shortened V by 0 bases and J by 2 bases, and 17 bases separated the two germline ends. The germline CDR1 and CDR2 sequences are SGHRS and YFSETQ. The CDR3 bases are TGCGCCAGCAGCTTGGTTCCCGACGGAGGCTTGAACTATGGCTACACCTTC. Translating gives CASSLVPDGGLNYGYTF.

This chain links TRBV5-4 with TRBJ2-3; no definite D call. Germline V gene sequence: CDR1 SGHNT, CDR2 YYREEE (reference sequence). The CDR3 contains 13 residues. Between the trimmed V and J ends, which lost 0 bases and 4 bases, there was a span of 6 bases. CDR3: CASSLDISDTQYF. In DNA, the CDR3 is TGTGCCAGCAGCTTGGACATCTCAGATACGCAGTATTTT.

The chain has TRBV29-1 and TRBJ2-3; the match to TRBD2 covers 8 bases. Germline V gene lookup returns CDR1 SQVTM and CDR2 ANQGSEA. The V and J ends lost 3 bases and 5 bases, in that order; junction bases with no gene match: 4. The CDR3 has 13 amino acids. CDR3 sequence reads: CSVETGGIDTQYF. The CDR3 DNA reads TGCAGCGTTGAGACGGGGGGGATAGATACGCAGTATTTT.

The V gene is TRBV29-1, the J gene TRBJ2-1, with 7 bases matching TRBD1. Germline CDR1 SQVTM, CDR2 ANQGSEA. The CDR3 totals 12 residues. V shed 3 bases, J shed 6 bases, and the junction held 2 bases outside the gene matches. CDR3 nucleotides: TGCAGCGTTGATGGGACAGTCAATGAGCAGTTCTTC. It yields the protein CSVDGTVNEQFF.

The V and J genes are TRBV5-1 and TRBJ1-5, with 7 positions matching TRBD1. The CDR3 length is 18 residues. The J segment lost 0 bases and the V segment lost 3 bases, leaving 12 bases of the junction unmatched. Germline V gene data show CDR1 as SGHRS and CDR2 as YFSETQ. The CDR3 here is CASSYRDSHFTSNQPQHF. The CDR3 coding sequence is TGCGCCAGCAGCTACCGGGACAGCCACTTTACTAGCAATCAGCCCCAGCATTTT.

This chain uses TRBV7-2 with TRBJ1-6, with D possibly TRBD1 on 5 matching bases. This CDR3 comprises 15 residues. The germline V gene encodes CDR1 SGHTA and CDR2 FQGNSA. V gave up 1 base and J gave up 6 bases, with 10 bases separating them. CDR3 sequence reads: CASSLETAVNSPLHF. DNA for the CDR3: TGTGCCAGCAGCTTAGAGACAGCCGTTAATTCACCCCTCCACTTT.

The chain combines TRBV20-1 with TRBJ2-7; D might be TRBD2 (6 bases). The CDR3 is 15 residues long. V lost 3 bases, J lost 3 bases, and 18 bases lay in between. Germline CDR1 DFQATT, CDR2 SNEGSKA (reference sequence). The CDR3 is CSASLVRGPYYEQYF. The CDR3 DNA follows: TGCAGTGCTAGTCTAGTGCGGGGTCCCTACTACGAGCAGTACTTC.

This chain uses TRBV21-1 with TRBJ1-5. TRBV21-1 is termed a pseudogene. CDR3 length equals 11 residues. The DNA for the CDR3 is TGTGCCAGCCGGTACGAGAAGCCCCAGCATTTT. This encodes CASRYEKPQHF.

The V call is TRBV12-3 or TRBV12-4, the J call TRBJ1-1, with D possibly being TRBD1 (6 bases). CDR3 length: 12 residues. V was pared by 6 bases and J by 8 bases, with 13 bases between. The CDR3 nucleotides read TGTGCCAGCAGAGGACCGGGACACGAAGCTTTCTTT. This translates into CASRGPGHEAFF.

The chain employs TRBV7-6 and TRBJ2-2; D is possibly TRBD1 (5 bases). Germline CDR1 SGHVS, CDR2 FNYEAQ. The CDR3 contains 13 residues. Trimming removed 3 bases at V and 6 bases at J, with 8 bases between. The chain's CDR3 is CASSFRVPGELFF. CDR3 bases: TGTGCCAGCAGCTTCAGGGTCCCCGGGGAGCTGTTTTTT.

The chain has TRBV4-1 and TRBJ1-4; D unclear. This CDR3 contains 15 residues. Between the trimmed V and J ends, which lost 4 bases and 6 bases, there was a span of 15 bases. Germline assignment: CDR1 MGHRA and CDR2 YSYEKL. CDR3 nucleotide sequence: TGCGCCAGCAGCCGCAACGGGAGGTCGGATGAAAAACTGTTTTTT. Amino acid sequence: CASSRNGRSDEKLFF.

This chain links TRBV28 with TRBJ2-5, with D perhaps matching TRBD1 (6 bases). Germline CDR1 reads MDHEN; CDR2 reads SYDVKM. The ends were cut back, 4 bases at V and 3 bases at J, with 15 bases in the middle. The CDR3 runs to 15 residues. The DNA of the CDR3 is TGTGCCAGCAGTTCCGCAGGGGCCGGGAAAGAGACCCAGTACTTC. It codes for CASSSAGAGKETQYF. Filled out from reference TRBV28 and TRBJ2-5, the complete variable domain reads DVKVTQSSRYLVKRTGEKVFLECVQDMDHENMFWYRQDPGLGLRLIYFSYDVKMKEKGDIPEGYSVSREKKERFSLILESASTNQTSMYLCASSSAGAGKETQYFGPGTRLLVL.

The rearrangement uses TRBV14 and TRBJ1-1; 9 bases agree with TRBD1. The V gene end was trimmed by 4 bases and the J gene end by 4 bases; junction bases not matched to a gene: 4. Germline assignment: CDR1 SGHDN and CDR2 FVKESK. The CDR3 totals 14 residues. CDR3 sequence (DNA): TGTGCCAGCAGCCTGACGGACAGGGGCACTGAAGCTTTCTTT. Protein sequence: CASSLTDRGTEAFF. The full variable domain, completed using reference TRBV14 and TRBJ1-1, is EAGVTQFPSHSVIEKGQTVTLRCDPISGHDNLYWYRRVMGKEIKFLLHFVKESKQDESGMPNNRFLAERTGGTYSTLKVQPAELEDSGVYFCASSLTDRGTEAFFGQGTRLTVV.

The chain links TRBV5-1 to TRBJ2-2; 7 bases agree with TRBD1. The CDR3 runs to 15 residues. V shed 2 bases, J shed 0 bases, and the junction held 1 base outside the gene matches. Germline CDR1 and CDR2: SGHRS and YFSETQ. The CDR3 DNA follows: TGCGCCAGCAGCTTTCAGGGGGCGAACACCGGGGAGCTGTTTTTT. This sequence encodes CASSFQGANTGELFF.

The CDR3 DNA reads as TGTGCCAGCAGTGAGGCCAACTATGGCTACACCTTC. Translation: CASSEANYGYTF. V gene TRBV28 combines with J gene TRBJ1-2; D ambiguous. The CDR3 consists of 12 residues. Germline V gene data show CDR1 as MDHEN and CDR2 as SYDVKM. The ends were cut back, 5 bases at V and 2 bases at J, with 6 bases in the middle.